This T cell receptor beta chain was found in a study of T cell changes during pregnancy in multiple sclerosis. V was clipped by 6 bases and J by 2 bases; unmatched bases: 5. This CDR3 comprises 14 residues. The germline gives CDR1 KGHSH, CDR2 LQKENI. Method: immunoSEQ multiplex PCR; TCRdb's copy keeps in-frame clones and lacks some. The sample yields about 110,000 clones, under 95% seen once. This TCR was sampled from a female donor in good health, enrolled as a control in a pregnancy study. Here the sequenced sample was peripheral blood, taken in the third trimester of pregnancy. The gene calls are TRBV18 and TRBJ2-3, with 7 bases matching TRBD2. The chain's CDR3 is CASSRGVNTDTQYF. The DNA for the CDR3 is TGTGCCAGCTCTCGGGGGGTTAACACAGATACGCAGTATTTT.